These 27 T cell receptor beta chains originate from one sample sequenced in a study of blood T cell repertoires in COVID-19. The repertoire was sequenced with immunoSEQ multiplex PCR; TCRdb's copy has only in-frame clones and lacks some. The sample has a few hundred thousand clones; about nine tenths are singletons. Specimen: peripheral blood. These receptor sequences come from a woman in her twenties or thirties with COVID-19, enrolled during active disease.

The chain uses TRBV9 and TRBJ2-6, with D hard to call. Per the germline V gene, CDR1 is SGDLS and CDR2 is YYNGEE. V lost 0 bases to trimming and J lost 2 bases, with 6 bases between them. The CDR3 contains 15 residues. CDR3 sequence: CASSVAQAGANVLTF. CDR3 in DNA: TGTGCCAGCAGCGTAGCGCAGGCTGGGGCCAACGTCCTGACTTTC.

The chain recombines TRBV11-3 with TRBJ1-2; D gene ambiguous. The CDR3 spans 12 residues. Deletions cut 1 base from V and 8 bases from J, with 8 bases between. From germline, CDR1 is SGHNT and CDR2 YENEEA. This chain's CDR3 is CASSLGGSGYTF. CDR3 coding DNA: TGTGCCAGCAGCTTAGGAGGGAGCGGCTACACCTTC.

This chain uses TRBV9 with TRBJ1-5, with D perhaps matching TRBD1 (5 bases). The ends were cut back, 3 bases at V and 3 bases at J, with 10 bases in the middle. Germline loops: CDR1 SGDLS, CDR2 YYNGEE. The CDR3 is 14 amino acids. The CDR3 bases are TGTGCCAGCAGCGGACCAGGGTACAATCAGCCCCAGCATTTT. This translates into CASSGPGYNQPQHF. Filled out from reference TRBV9 and TRBJ1-5, the complete variable domain reads DSGVTQTPKHLITATGQRVTLRCSPRSGDLSVYWYQQSLDQGLQFLIQYYNGEERAKGNILERFSAQQFPDLHSELNLSSLELGDSALYFCASSGPGYNQPQHFGDGTRLSIL.

V gene TRBV11-2 combines with J gene TRBJ2-5, with D tentatively TRBD1 (5 bases). The germline V and J ends were trimmed by 4 bases and 5 bases, with 17 bases remaining between them. CDR3 length: 15 residues. The V gene's germline CDR1 is SGHAT and CDR2 FQNNGV. CDR3 sequence reads: CASSWGGSPGETQYF. For the CDR3, the DNA is TGTGCCAGCAGCTGGGGTGGCTCCCCAGGGGAGACCCAGTACTTC.

The chain recombines TRBV2 with TRBJ2-1; 13 nucleotides line up with TRBD2. The ends lost 10 bases at V and 9 bases at J; junction bases unmatched: 3. CDR3 size: 12 residues. Germline lookup yields CDR1 SNHLY and CDR2 FYNNEI. This chain's CDR3 is CAIRLAGGEQFF. CDR3 nucleotides: TGTGCCATTCGACTAGCGGGGGGTGAGCAGTTCTTC. Using reference TRBV2 and TRBJ2-1 for the parts outside the CDR3, the full variable domain is EPEVTQTPSHQVTQMGQEVILRCVPISNHLYFYWYRQILGQKVEFLVSFYNNEISEKSEIFDDQFSVERPDGSNFTLKIRSTKLEDSAMYFCAIRLAGGEQFFGPGTRLTVL.

Concerning this clone: Other DNA sequences within the sample encode an identical CDR3. The gene calls are TRBV5-6 and TRBJ2-7, with D uncertain. V gave up 0 bases and J gave up 2 bases, with 9 bases separating them. This CDR3 region has 14 residues. CDR1 SGHDT and CDR2 YYEEEE come from the germline V gene. This CDR3 reads CASSLGAETYEQYF. CDR3 nucleotide sequence: TGTGCCAGCAGCTTGGGGGCCGAGACCTACGAGCAGTACTTC.

V is TRBV18 and J is TRBJ1-2; D is ambiguous. Germline CDR1 and CDR2: KGHSH and LQKENI. This CDR3 is built from 15 residues. Deletions cut 4 bases from V and 2 bases from J, with 14 bases between. CDR3 in DNA: TGTGCCAGCTCACTTCAGGAGGGTAGAAACTATGGCTACACCTTC. This sequence encodes CASSLQEGRNYGYTF.

The chain recombines TRBV5-6 with TRBJ1-6, with D hard to call. V lost 0 bases to trimming and J lost 6 bases, with 7 bases between them. Germline assignment: CDR1 SGHDT and CDR2 YYEEEE. The CDR3 extends over 14 amino acids. The CDR3 spells CASSLGGPNSPLHF. CDR3 coding DNA: TGTGCCAGCAGCTTGGGTGGGCCTAATTCACCCCTCCACTTT.

This chain uses TRBV5-1 with TRBJ2-7, with D possibly TRBD2 on 5 matching bases. The ends were cut back, 4 bases at V and 3 bases at J, with 11 bases in the middle. Germline assignment: CDR1 SGHRS and CDR2 YFSETQ. CDR3 size: 13 residues. In DNA form, the CDR3 reads TGCGCCAGCAGCACCGCGGCGGGCTACGAGCAGTACTTC. Translating gives CASSTAAGYEQYF.

The gene calls are TRBV28 and TRBJ1-4; D is perhaps TRBD1 (5 bases). Germline V lookup: CDR1 MDHEN, CDR2 SYDVKM. The CDR3 is 14 residues long. Trimming took 10 bases from V and 8 from J, leaving 20 bases between them. DNA for the CDR3: TGTGCCACCGCTGGAACAGGAGATTACGAAAAACTGTTTTTT. This translates into CATAGTGDYEKLFF.

The genes are TRBV7-2 and TRBJ2-1; 14 positions agree with TRBD2. V was clipped by 0 bases and J by 3 bases; unmatched bases: 4. This CDR3 spans 18 amino acids. From germline, CDR1 is SGHTA and CDR2 FQGNSA. CDR3 in DNA: TGTGCCAGCAGCTTAGCGACTAGCGGGGGGGCAAGCTACAATGAGCAGTTCTTC. Translated, it gives CASSLATSGGASYNEQFF.

The chain links TRBV15 to TRBJ1-2; D is perhaps TRBD1 (6 bases). The germline V gene encodes CDR1 LNHNV and CDR2 YYDKDF (reference sequence). The V gene lost 5 bases and the J gene lost 7 bases, with 20 bases spanning the gap. This CDR3 is built from 15 residues. CDR3 DNA sequence: TGTGCCACCAGCCTGCCCTCGGGGGGGCTGGTTGGCTACACCTTC. Translating it yields CATSLPSGGLVGYTF.

This rearrangement joins TRBV5-1 to TRBJ1-6, with 9 bases lining up with TRBD1. The J segment lost 7 bases and the V segment lost 9 bases, leaving 2 bases of the junction unmatched. Per the germline V gene, CDR1 is SGHRS and CDR2 is YFSETQ. This CDR3 is built from 12 residues. DNA of the CDR3: TGCGCCACCGGGACAGGGAATTCACCCCTCCACTTT. Amino acid sequence: CATGTGNSPLHF. The complete variable domain, with remaining parts taken from reference TRBV5-1 and TRBJ1-6, reads KAGVTQTPRYLIKTRGQQVTLSCSPISGHRSVSWYQQTPGQGLQFLFEYFSETQRNKGNFPGRFSGRQFSNSRSEMNVSTLELGDSALYLCATGTGNSPLHFGNGTRLTVT.

The chain carries TRBV11-2 and TRBJ2-7; TRBD2 aligns across 9 bases. Losses at the gene ends were 6 bases for V and 9 bases for J; bases not matched to a gene: 12. Germline CDR1 reads SGHAT; CDR2 reads FQNNGV. The CDR3 is made up of 14 amino acids. The CDR3 protein is CASRAGRGGPAQYF. The CDR3 coding sequence is TGTGCCAGCAGGGCCGGGCGGGGGGGCCCTGCGCAGTACTTC.

V and J are TRBV2 and TRBJ1-5, with a possible D match to TRBD1 (5 bases). Germline-derived CDR1 and CDR2 are SNHLY and FYNNEI. Trimming took 6 bases from V and 6 from J, leaving 15 bases between them. The CDR3 extends over 14 amino acids. CDR3 loop: CASSPDSLSQPQHF. CDR3 coding DNA: TGTGCCAGCAGCCCCGACAGCCTGAGTCAGCCCCAGCATTTT.

The chain carries TRBV10-2 and TRBJ2-3, with D possibly TRBD2 on 5 matching bases. CDR1 and CDR2 from the germline V gene are WSHSY and SAAADI. This CDR3 region has 16 residues. The V and J ends lost 5 bases and 0 bases respectively, with 15 bases between them. The CDR3 reads CASSPRVEASTDTQYF. CDR3 sequence (DNA): TGCGCCAGCAGTCCGCGGGTGGAGGCTAGCACAGATACGCAGTATTTT.

This clone showed up just once. The rearrangement joins TRBV5-4 to TRBJ2-3; the match to TRBD2 covers 12 bases. V trimming: 3 bases; J trimming: 0 bases; junction bases outside the gene matches: 2. Germline V gene data show CDR1 as SGHNT and CDR2 as YYREEE (reference sequence). This CDR3 spans 16 amino acids. The DNA for the CDR3 is TGTGCCAGCAGCTGGACTAGCGGGGTTAGCACAGATACGCAGTATTTT. Protein product: CASSWTSGVSTDTQYF.

This clone occurred a few times. Sequence at one end of the junction differs from germline and may be a read error. The chain employs TRBV5-1 and TRBJ1-2; tentatively, D is TRBD1 (5 bases). The CDR3 covers 14 residues. Germline V gene sequence: CDR1 SGHRS, CDR2 YFSETQ. CDR3 region: CASSLVVDSPLSAF. CDR3 bases: TGCGCCAGCAGCTTGGTGGTCGACAGCCCCTTATCCGCCTTC.

The rearrangement links TRBV18 to TRBJ1-1; TRBD1 is a possible D gene (5 bases). Germline CDR1 and CDR2: KGHSH and LQKENI. V was trimmed by 2 bases and J by 0 bases, leaving 10 bases between them. The CDR3 covers 15 residues. The CDR3: CASSPTGLLNTEAFF. In DNA form, the CDR3 reads TGTGCCAGCTCACCAACAGGTTTACTGAACACTGAAGCTTTCTTT.

This clone was seen a single time. V gene TRBV19 combines with J gene TRBJ1-5; no clear D gene. Trimming took off 3 bases at V and 0 bases at J, with 9 bases between the two ends. CDR1 and CDR2 (germline): LNHDA, SQIVND (reference sequence). The CDR3 totals 15 residues. CDR3 protein: CASSITPYSNQPQHF. The CDR3 bases are TGTGCCAGTAGTATCACTCCTTATAGCAATCAGCCCCAGCATTTT.

The genes are TRBV5-6 and TRBJ2-7; D uncertain. Per the germline V gene, CDR1 is SGHDT and CDR2 is YYEEEE. The CDR3 runs to 14 residues. Trimming took 4 bases from V and 1 from J, leaving 12 bases between them. The chain's CDR3 is CASSVAPGSYEQYF. Here the CDR3 DNA reads TGTGCCAGCAGCGTTGCCCCAGGTTCCTACGAGCAGTACTTC. Filled out from reference TRBV5-6 and TRBJ2-7, the complete variable domain reads DAGVTQSPTHLIKTRGQQVTLRCSPKSGHDTVSWYQQALGQGPQFIFQYYEEEERQRGNFPDRFSGHQFPNYSSELNVNALLLGDSALYLCASSVAPGSYEQYFGPGTRLTVT.

J is TRBJ1-1 and V is TRBV21-1. TRBV21-1 is flagged as a pseudogene. The CDR3 sequence is 12 residues long. The CDR3 region is CATRGGSPEAFF. The CDR3 nucleotides read TGTGCCACCCGTGGAGGCAGCCCTGAAGCTTTCTTT.

The CDR3 DNA is TGCAGTGCTAGTTCTAGCGGGGGGGCCCACGCGCAGTTCTTC. Translating gives CSASSSGGAHAQFF. J is TRBJ2-1 and V is TRBV20-1; 12 nucleotides align to TRBD2. There are 14 residues in the CDR3. The V gene's germline CDR1 is DFQATT and CDR2 SNEGSKA (reference sequence). Germline trimming cut 3 bases from V and 12 bases from J; bases unmatched to any gene: 9.

CDR3 bases: TGTGCCAGCAGCTCCCGGAGCGGTAGCAACTATGGCTACACCTTC. This codes for CASSSRSGSNYGYTF. The chain is built from TRBV5-4 and TRBJ1-2, with unresolved D. The V and J ends lost 3 bases and 2 bases respectively, with 14 bases between them. Germline CDR1 is SGHNT and CDR2 is YYREEE (reference sequence). The CDR3 loop spans 15 amino acids.

The V and J genes are TRBV27 and TRBJ2-7; D possibly corresponds to TRBD2 (7 bases). Deletions cut 7 bases from V and 1 base from J, with 20 bases between. The CDR3 has 16 residues. From germline, CDR1 is MNHEY and CDR2 SMNVEV (reference sequence). CDR3 sequence: CASTRGGGGVSYEQYF. In DNA form, the CDR3 reads TGTGCCAGCACCCGAGGTGGGGGGGGCGTTTCCTACGAGCAGTACTTC.

The chain carries TRBV6-2 or TRBV6-3 and TRBJ2-7; the match to TRBD1 covers 8 bases. The CDR3 contains 15 residues. Germline lookup yields CDR1 MNHEY and CDR2 SVGEGT. The J segment lost 7 bases and the V segment lost 4 bases, leaving 12 bases of the junction unmatched. CDR3 nucleotide sequence: TGTGCCAGCAGTTCCATCCTTAATGACAGGGGTGAGCAGTACTTC. Protein sequence: CASSSILNDRGEQYF.

The CDR3 reads CASSYGTGEYNEQFF. The CDR3 region has the DNA TGTGCCAGCAGTTACGGGACAGGGGAGTACAATGAGCAGTTCTTC. This sequence joins TRBV6-2 or TRBV6-3 and TRBJ2-1; 10 bases line up with TRBD1. V dropped 2 bases and J dropped 4; count of bases not matched to a gene: 2. The CDR3 is 15 residues long. The germline CDR1 and CDR2 sequences are MNHEY and SVGEGT.